The 3 T cell receptor beta chains presented below share a single source sample, sequenced in a study of cytomegalovirus exposure and HLA in healthy donors. Primers for the PCR totalled 60 Vbeta and 13 Jbeta. Sequencing used immunoSEQ multiplex PCR; TCRdb keeps in-frame clones, though not all of them. Of around 90,000 clones in the sample, about 82% were seen once. Input material: PBMCs. The receptors originated from a man aged 25 to 40 in good health and CMV-seronegative.

CDR3 in DNA: TGCGCCAGCAGCTGGGGGACAGGGGCTACCGGGGAGCTGTTTTTT. Protein sequence: CASSWGTGATGELFF. The chain links TRBV5-1 to TRBJ2-2; 10 nucleotides line up with TRBD1. CDR3 length: 15 amino acids. Germline loops: CDR1 SGHRS, CDR2 YFSETQ. J was trimmed by 5 bases and V by 3 bases; bases with no gene match: 4.

The chain uses TRBV11-2 and TRBJ1-4; no clear D. CDR3 length: 15 residues. In germline, CDR1 is SGHAT, CDR2 FQNNGV. V dropped 8 bases and J dropped 3 bases, with 16 bases sitting between them. The CDR3 is CASQPRGFANEKLFF. CDR3 in DNA: TGTGCCAGCCAACCGCGAGGGTTTGCTAATGAAAAACTGTTTTTT.

The chain couples TRBV11-2 to TRBJ1-4, with a tentative D call TRBD1 (5 bases). The CDR3 extends over 17 amino acids. The germline gives CDR1 SGHAT, CDR2 FQNNGV. Trimming removed 0 bases from V and 11 bases from J, with 22 bases in between. CDR3 sequence (DNA): TGTGCCAGCAGCTTAGATGCGACAGACCACTTCCAAAAGAAACTGTTTTTT. Its translation is CASSLDATDHFQKKLFF.